The rows below give T cell receptor beta chains drawn from one sample of a study of T cell responses to AZD1222 COVID-19 vaccine. TCRdb's table, derived via immunoSEQ multiplex PCR, lists solely in-frame clones and lacks some. This table holds about 140,000 clones, roughly 92% found once. The input for sequencing was peripheral blood, taken on day 0 of AZD1222 vaccination. The receptors were gathered from an adult in good health. Both conserved end residues are part of each CDR3. A D gene is named only where the DNA matches it firmly. Only some rows state a clone size, as once, few, many or a class for expanded clones.

J gene,V gene,D gene,clone size,CDR3 DNA,CDR3 protein
TRBJ1-5,TRBV11-3,.,.,TGTGCCAGCAGCCAGCAGGGGATCAGCAATCAGCCCCAGCATTTT,CASSQQGISNQPQHF
TRBJ1-1,TRBV5-6,.,once,TGTGCCAGCAGCCCCCGGGGGGGACGGACGAACACTGAAGCTTTCTTT,CASSPRGGRTNTEAFF
TRBJ2-3,TRBV7-2,TRBD2,.,TGTGCCAGCAGCTTAGCAATAACGGGAGGCTCGGATACGCAGTATTTT,CASSLAITGGSDTQYF
TRBJ2-7,TRBV5-1,TRBD1,.,TGCGCCAGCAGCTCGACAGGGGGCTTGGGTGGCTACGAGCAGTACTTC,CASSSTGGLGGYEQYF
TRBJ2-5,TRBV5-5,TRBD1,.,TGTGCCAGCAGCTTGCCTATCCCCGGACAGGCCGGGGAGACCCAGTACTTC,CASSLPIPGQAGETQYF
TRBJ2-7,TRBV21-1,.,once,TGTGCCAGCAGCTTTCTGGACAGGGGTTTTTACGAGCAGTACTTC,CASSFLDRGFYEQYF
TRBJ1-1,TRBV9,.,.,TGTGCCAGCAGCGTTTACCCGGGGGACACTGAAGCTTTCTTT,CASSVYPGDTEAFF
TRBJ1-2,TRBV28,.,.,TGTGCCAGCAGTTTTAATTACGGGGGTCTGGGTGGCTACACCTTC,CASSFNYGGLGGYTF
TRBJ2-7,TRBV28,.,.,TGTGCCAGCACCCGGGCAGGGGACTCCTACGAGCAGTACTTC,CASTRAGDSYEQYF
TRBJ2-6,TRBV18,.,.,TGTGCCAGCTCACCAAGAGACAGGGCCAACGTCCTGACTTTC,CASSPRDRANVLTF
TRBJ1-3,TRBV6-5,.,.,TGTGCCAGCAGTTACTCGGAGGGGTCGGGGAACACCATATATTTT,CASSYSEGSGNTIYF
TRBJ1-6,TRBV14,.,.,TGTGCCAGCAGCCAAGAATCTGGGGCCTTGAATTCACCCCTCCACTTT,CASSQESGALNSPLHF
TRBJ1-2,TRBV4-2,TRBD1,.,TGTGCCAGCAGCCAAGGACAGGGAATTAACTATGGCTACACCTTC,CASSQGQGINYGYTF
TRBJ1-2,TRBV28,.,.,TGTGCCAGCAGTCCCGGGTATGGCTACACCTTC,CASSPGYGYTF
TRBJ1-5,TRBV3-1/TRBV3-2,TRBD1,.,TGTGCCAGCAGCCCCACAGGGGGTGGTCAGCCCCAGCATTTT,CASSPTGGGQPQHF
TRBJ1-3,TRBV7-6,.,.,TGTGCCAGCAGCTCTCGGGACGGTGGAAACACCATATATTTT,CASSSRDGGNTIYF
TRBJ1-3,TRBV28,.,few,TGTGCCAGCAGTTTGGGAGGGGGGTCCGGAAACACCATATATTTT,CASSLGGGSGNTIYF
TRBJ2-4,TRBV5-4,.,once,TGTGCCAGCAGCTTGGCTCCGACAGAGAAAAACATTCAGTACTTC,CASSLAPTEKNIQYF
TRBJ1-1,TRBV29-1,.,.,TGCAGCGTTGTCTCAGCGAACACTGAAGCTTTCTTT,CSVVSANTEAFF
TRBJ2-1,TRBV28,.,.,TGTGCCAGCAGTAACCGGTGGCCCCTTACCTACAATGAGCAGTTCTTC,CASSNRWPLTYNEQFF
TRBJ1-3,TRBV5-1,.,.,TGCGCCAGCAGCTTGCAAGGACAAGGGTCTGGAAACACCATATATTTT,CASSLQGQGSGNTIYF
TRBJ2-7,TRBV6-5,.,.,TGTGCCAGCAGTTACGCCCGACTAAACGAGCAGTACTTC,CASSYARLNEQYF
TRBJ1-3,TRBV5-3,TRBD1,.,TGTGCCAGAAGCCCAATCTACCGACAGGGGGGAAACACCATATATTTT,CARSPIYRQGGNTIYF
TRBJ1-1,TRBV28,.,.,TGTGCCAGCAGTTCCTCCCGCGGGGCAGCAGCTGAAGCTTTCTTT,CASSSSRGAAAEAFF
TRBJ1-1,TRBV7-2,.,once,TGTGCCAGCAGCTTCTGGGTTAGCACTGAAGCTTTCTTT,CASSFWVSTEAFF
TRBJ2-3,TRBV4-1,TRBD2,.,TGCGCCAGCAGCCAGGGACCGGGACTAGTCAGGGCAGATACGCAGTATTTT,CASSQGPGLVRADTQYF
TRBJ1-5,TRBV19,.,once,TGTGCCAGTAGTATTGGGGGAGGGCAGCCCCAGCATTTT,CASSIGGGQPQHF
TRBJ1-5,TRBV7-2,.,.,TGTGCCAGCAGCAGTTCGTGGGCAGTCCGGGGCAATCAGCCCCAGCATTTT,CASSSSWAVRGNQPQHF
TRBJ2-5,TRBV3-1/TRBV3-2,TRBD2,.,TGTGCCGCCTCGACTAGCCGAGAGACCCAGTACTTC,CAASTSRETQYF
TRBJ2-3,TRBV19,.,.,TGTGCCAGTAGTATAGACCTCCCGCCAGATACGCAGTATTTT,CASSIDLPPDTQYF
TRBJ2-7,TRBV28,TRBD2,.,TGTGCCAGCAGTCCCCCCCCATGGGAGCGGGAGAGTCTTTCGGAGCAGTACTTC,CASSPPPWERESLSEQYF
TRBJ2-3,TRBV28,.,.,TGTGCCAGCGGACCCTACTCCACAGATACGCAGTATTTT,CASGPYSTDTQYF
TRBJ1-4,TRBV4-3,TRBD1,.,TGCGCCAGCAGCCAAGATGGGGGGTACAGGGGTCTTGAAAAACTGTTTTTT,CASSQDGGYRGLEKLFF
TRBJ1-5,TRBV7-9,.,.,TGTGCCAGCAGCTTAGGCCCACACAATCAGCCCCAGCATTTT,CASSLGPHNQPQHF
TRBJ1-4,TRBV2,.,.,TGTGCCAGCAGGACCCCCCGGGACATAGATGCAACTAATGAAAAACTGTTTTTT,CASRTPRDIDATNEKLFF
TRBJ2-7,TRBV25-1,.,.,TGTGCCAGCAGGTCGACAGGAAGCTACGAGCAGTACTTC,CASRSTGSYEQYF
TRBJ1-5,TRBV7-6,TRBD1,.,TGTGCCAGCAGCTTAGGGACAGGGGGAAATCAGCCCCAGCATTTT,CASSLGTGGNQPQHF
TRBJ2-7,TRBV29-1,.,.,TGCAGCGTTGCTTACTCTGCGGCCTACGAGCAGTACTTC,CSVAYSAAYEQYF
TRBJ2-2,TRBV28,.,.,TGTGCCAGCAAACGGACTATCGGGACCGGGGAGCTGTTTTTT,CASKRTIGTGELFF
TRBJ2-7,TRBV3-1/TRBV3-2,TRBD2,.,TGTGCCAGCAGCCAAGGACTAGCGGTCACCCTTAACTACGAGCAGTACTTC,CASSQGLAVTLNYEQYF
TRBJ1-5,TRBV5-6,.,.,TGTGCCAGCAGCTTGGGCTTGCTGGGGAATCAGCCCCAGCATTTT,CASSLGLLGNQPQHF